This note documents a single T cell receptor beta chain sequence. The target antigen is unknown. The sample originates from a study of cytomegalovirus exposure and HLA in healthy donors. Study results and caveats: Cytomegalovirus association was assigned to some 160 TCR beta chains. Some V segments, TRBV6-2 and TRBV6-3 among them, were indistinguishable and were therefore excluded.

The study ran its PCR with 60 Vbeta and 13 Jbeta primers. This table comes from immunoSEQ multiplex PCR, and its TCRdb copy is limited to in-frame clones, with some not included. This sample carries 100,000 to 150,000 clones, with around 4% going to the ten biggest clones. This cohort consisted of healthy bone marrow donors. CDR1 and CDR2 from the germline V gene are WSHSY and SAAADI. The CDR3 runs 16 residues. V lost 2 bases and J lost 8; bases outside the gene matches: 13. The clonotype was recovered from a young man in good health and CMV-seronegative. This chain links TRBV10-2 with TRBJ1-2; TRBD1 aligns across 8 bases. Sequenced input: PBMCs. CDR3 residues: CASSEVPTGEFGGYTF. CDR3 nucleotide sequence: TGCGCCAGCAGTGAGGTACCGACAGGGGAATTCGGCGGCTACACCTTC.